Listed here are 4 T cell receptor beta chains from one sample, sequenced in a study of low-dose radiotherapy and immunotherapy resistance in tumors. Alpha- and beta-chain coverage of first-strand cDNA came from TRAV- and TRBV-specific primers. Both a constant-region primer and a V-primer adapter served to amplify TCRs across about 20 PCR cycles. TCRdb analysed the reads with MiXCR anew, one entry per CDR3 protein. The sample includes more than 70,000 distinct CDR3 sequences, 20% to 25% of them seen just once. Noted time point: after trial treatment. Treatment defined: LDRT plus nivolumab, ipilimumab, low-dose cyclophosphamide and aspirin (RACIN trial). The sequenced sample was PBMCs, obtained after low-dose radiotherapy plus immunotherapy. These receptor sequences come from a female donor with ovarian cancer.

This clonotype was recorded at least ten times. This chain links TRBV2 with TRBJ2-3; TRBD2 might be the D (5 bases). V was trimmed by 6 bases and J by 2 bases, leaving 15 bases between them. CDR3 length: 15 amino acids. Germline V lookup: CDR1 SNHLY, CDR2 FYNNEI. The CDR3 bases are TGTGCCAGCAGGAGGACTTTCCTCGACACAGATACGCAGTATTTT. Its protein is CASRRTFLDTDTQYF.

This clonotype has ten or more counts. CDR3 sequence (DNA): TGCGCCAGCAGCTCCTCTTCACTAGCGGGCGGATACACAGATACGCAGTATTTT. This sequence encodes CASSSSSLAGGYTDTQYF. The chain couples TRBV5-1 to TRBJ2-3; 9 nucleotides match TRBD2. Germline CDR1 SGHRS, CDR2 YFSETQ. The V segment lost 3 bases and the J segment 2 bases; nucleotides outside the gene matches: 13. The CDR3 consists of 18 residues.

This clonotype was observed many times. This rearrangement joins TRBV14 to TRBJ2-1, with TRBD2 matching over 11 bases. The CDR3 has 15 residues. From germline, CDR1 is SGHDN and CDR2 FVKESK. V shed 4 bases, J shed 7 bases, and the junction held 6 bases outside the gene matches. The CDR3 DNA is TGTGCCAGCAGCCGGGGACTAGCGGAGAGGAATGAGCAGTTCTTC. As protein: CASSRGLAERNEQFF.

V usage is TRBV27 and J usage is TRBJ2-7, with D possibly matching TRBD1 (5 bases). Trimming stripped 6 bases from V and 0 bases from J, with 18 bases between. The CDR3 extends over 16 amino acids. Per germline, CDR1 MNHEY and CDR2 SMNVEV (reference sequence). The CDR3 reads CASSPVRQPSSYEQYF. CDR3 DNA sequence: TGTGCCAGCAGCCCGGTCCGACAGCCTTCCTCCTACGAGCAGTACTTC.